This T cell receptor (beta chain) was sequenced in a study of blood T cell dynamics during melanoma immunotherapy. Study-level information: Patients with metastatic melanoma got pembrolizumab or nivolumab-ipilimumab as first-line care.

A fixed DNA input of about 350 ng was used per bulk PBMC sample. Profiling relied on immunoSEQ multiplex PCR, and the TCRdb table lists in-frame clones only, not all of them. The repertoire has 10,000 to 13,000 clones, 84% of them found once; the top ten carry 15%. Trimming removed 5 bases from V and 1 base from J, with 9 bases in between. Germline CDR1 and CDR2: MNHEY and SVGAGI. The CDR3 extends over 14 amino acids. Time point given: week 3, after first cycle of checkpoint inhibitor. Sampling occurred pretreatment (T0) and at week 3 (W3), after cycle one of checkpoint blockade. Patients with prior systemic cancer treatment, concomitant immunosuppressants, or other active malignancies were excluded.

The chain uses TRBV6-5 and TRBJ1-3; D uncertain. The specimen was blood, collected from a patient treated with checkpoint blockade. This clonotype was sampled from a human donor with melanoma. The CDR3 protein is CASSTGGSGNTIYF. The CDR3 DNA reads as TGTGCCAGCAGTACCGGCGGTTCTGGAAACACCATATATTTT.